This paragraph covers one T cell receptor (beta chain) sequence. Its antigen remains unidentified. Since all of the isolated RNA was reverse transcribed, expressed TCRB transcripts were what got sequenced. Sequenced by immunoSEQ multiplex PCR; TCRdb stores in-frame clones only, minus some. The data contain about 370,000 clones, over 8.5% of them singletons. This record comes from a study of beta chain features in type 1 diabetes. Findings and limits, study-wide: Shortening of TCRB CDR3s, moderate but significant, appeared in all four CD4+ subsets of Type 1 diabetes patients.

Trimming left V 0 bases short and J 0 bases short, with 9 bases between. The CDR3 is 15 residues long. Germline CDR1 SGHVS, CDR2 FQNEAQ. The sequence was collected from a man aged 25-40 years with type 1 diabetes. J is TRBJ2-7 and V is TRBV7-8; tentative D call: TRBD1 (6 bases). Sequenced material: central memory CD4+ T cells from blood. The CDR3 protein is CASSLATGSSYEQYF. In DNA form, the CDR3 reads TGTGCCAGCAGCTTAGCGACAGGAAGCTCCTACGAGCAGTACTTC.